The T cell receptor (beta chain) described here comes from a study of Ad26.COV2.S vaccination and SARS-CoV-2 variants. Study background: Donor had been placed in the Ad26.COV2.S arm of the COV1001 trial. Once, or twice with 56 days between doses, Ad26.COV2.S was given intramuscularly. Study-wide points: Possibly, TCR breadth and depth analyses underestimated total T cell responses. Among vaccine recipients, spike-specific TCR breadth exceeded that of placebo recipients.

Stated treatment: some 19 received Ad26.COV2.S at low or high dose, single or two shots; 5 received placebo; per-sample allocation not given. Samples were taken on day 63 after the first vaccine or placebo injection. The CDR3 is 12 residues long. V was cut by 7 bases and J by 6 bases, with 12 bases left in between. Germline loops: CDR1 SGHTA, CDR2 FQGNSA. A remark on this clone: Its antigen is undetermined.

Sequenced by immunoSEQ multiplex PCR; TCRdb stores in-frame clones only, minus some. The table records 350,000 to 450,000 clones, approximately 85% of them present only once. Specimen: peripheral blood, collected in a trial of Ad26.COV2.S vaccine versus placebo. The chain joins TRBV7-2 to TRBJ1-1; D gene ambiguous. The source of this sequence is a person aged 18 to 59 who received the Ad26.COV2.S COVID-19 vaccine or a placebo. CDR3 sequence (DNA): TGTGCCAGCACCGTATATAGGTCTGAAGCTTTCTTT. This encodes CASTVYRSEAFF. Using reference TRBV7-2 and TRBJ1-1 for the parts outside the CDR3, the full variable domain is GAGVSQSPSNKVTEKGKDVELRCDPISGHTALYWYRQSLGQGLEFLIYFQGNSAPDKSGLPSDRFSAERTGGSVSTLTIQRTQQEDSAVYLCASTVYRSEAFFGQGTRLTVV.